This TCR beta chain was observed in a study of PD-1 blockade in classical Hodgkin lymphoma. General study results and limits: Lower baseline TCR diversity was reported for newly diagnosed patients than for healthy donors. The origin of the repertoire differences remains undefined, with disease activity or prior therapy as possible causes.

The V gene end was trimmed by 3 bases and the J gene end by 6 bases; junction bases not matched to a gene: 5. The CDR3 consists of 14 residues. Looked up from germline, CDR1 is SGHNT and CDR2 is YYREEE (reference sequence). Brentuximab vedotin exposure varied among the patients, all of whom had relapsed after autologous stem cell transplantation. Produced via immunoSEQ multiplex PCR; TCRdb's table is partial and in-frame only. The table shows 6,000 to 8,500 clones, with over 65% occurring only once. In the case of this clone: As yet, its antigen is unknown.

J is TRBJ2-7 and V is TRBV5-4; 11 bases map to TRBD1. The TCR originated in a human donor with classical Hodgkin lymphoma. The sample was peripheral blood mononuclear cells (PBMCs), taken before the second cycle of nivolumab. The CDR3 DNA reads TGTGCCAGCAGCTCTGGACAGGGGGCCTCCGAGCAGTACTTC. Translated, it gives CASSSGQGASEQYF.